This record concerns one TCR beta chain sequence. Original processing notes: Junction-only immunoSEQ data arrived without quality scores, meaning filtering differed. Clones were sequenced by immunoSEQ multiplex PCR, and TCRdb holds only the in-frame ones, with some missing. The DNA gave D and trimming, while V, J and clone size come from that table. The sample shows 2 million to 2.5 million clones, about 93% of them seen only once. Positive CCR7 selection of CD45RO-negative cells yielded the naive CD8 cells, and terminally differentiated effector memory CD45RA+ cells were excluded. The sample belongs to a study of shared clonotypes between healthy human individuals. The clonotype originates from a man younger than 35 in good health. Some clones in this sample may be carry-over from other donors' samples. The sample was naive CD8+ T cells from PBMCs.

The CDR3 bases are TGTGCCAGCAGCCCCGGGGAGGGTGAAGCTTTCTTT. This encodes CASSPGEGEAFF. V and J are TRBV13 and TRBJ1-1; D is undetermined. CDR3 length: 12 amino acids. Trimming left V 5 bases short and J 7 bases short, with 11 bases between. Germline V CDR1 and CDR2: PRHDT, FYEKMQ (reference sequence).